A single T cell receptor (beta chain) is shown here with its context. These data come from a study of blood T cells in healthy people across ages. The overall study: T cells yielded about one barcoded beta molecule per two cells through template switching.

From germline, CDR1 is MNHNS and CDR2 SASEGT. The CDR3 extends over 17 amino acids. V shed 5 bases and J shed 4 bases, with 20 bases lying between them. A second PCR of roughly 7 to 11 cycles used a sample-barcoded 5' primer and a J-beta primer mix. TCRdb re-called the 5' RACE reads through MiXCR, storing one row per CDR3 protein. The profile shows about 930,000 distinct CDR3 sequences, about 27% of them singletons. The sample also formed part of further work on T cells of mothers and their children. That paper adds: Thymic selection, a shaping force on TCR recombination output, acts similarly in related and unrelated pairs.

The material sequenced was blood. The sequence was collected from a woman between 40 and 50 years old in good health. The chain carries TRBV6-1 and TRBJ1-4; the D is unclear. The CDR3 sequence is CASSKAPGEALNEKLFF. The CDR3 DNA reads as TGTGCCAGCAGTAAGGCCCCTGGGGAGGCACTTAATGAAAAACTGTTTTTT.